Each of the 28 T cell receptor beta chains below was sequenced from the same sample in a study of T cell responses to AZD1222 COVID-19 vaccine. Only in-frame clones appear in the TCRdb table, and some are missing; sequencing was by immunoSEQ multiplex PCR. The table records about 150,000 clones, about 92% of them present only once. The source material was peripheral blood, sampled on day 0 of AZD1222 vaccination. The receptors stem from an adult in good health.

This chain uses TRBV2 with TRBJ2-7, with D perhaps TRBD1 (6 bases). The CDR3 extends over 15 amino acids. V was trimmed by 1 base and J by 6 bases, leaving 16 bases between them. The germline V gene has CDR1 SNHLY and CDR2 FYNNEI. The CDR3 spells CASSEGMGASREQYF. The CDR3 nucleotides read TGTGCCAGCAGTGAAGGGATGGGGGCTAGCCGCGAGCAGTACTTC.

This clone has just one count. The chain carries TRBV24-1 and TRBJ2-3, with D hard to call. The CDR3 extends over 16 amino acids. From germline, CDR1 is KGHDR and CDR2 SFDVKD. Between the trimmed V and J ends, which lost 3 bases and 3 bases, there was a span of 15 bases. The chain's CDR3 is CATSDPTPGSTDTQYF. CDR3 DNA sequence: TGTGCCACCAGTGATCCGACTCCAGGATCTACAGATACGCAGTATTTT.

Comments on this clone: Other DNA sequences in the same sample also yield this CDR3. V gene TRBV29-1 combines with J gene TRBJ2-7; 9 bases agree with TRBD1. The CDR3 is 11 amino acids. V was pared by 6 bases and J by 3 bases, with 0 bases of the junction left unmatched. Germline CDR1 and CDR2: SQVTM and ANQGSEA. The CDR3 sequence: CSVDRGYEQYF. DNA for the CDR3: TGCAGCGTGGACAGGGGCTACGAGCAGTACTTC.

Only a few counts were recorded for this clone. The DNA for the CDR3 is TGTGCCAGCAGCTTTGGGGTAGCTAGCGGGAGTTTCTTCACCTACGAGCAGTACTTC. It encodes CASSFGVASGSFFTYEQYF. The V call is TRBV7-6, the J call TRBJ2-7; 10 nucleotides match TRBD2. The CDR3 is 19 residues long. Losses at the gene ends were 3 bases for V and 2 bases for J; bases not matched to a gene: 16. Germline values: CDR1 SGHVS, CDR2 FNYEAQ.

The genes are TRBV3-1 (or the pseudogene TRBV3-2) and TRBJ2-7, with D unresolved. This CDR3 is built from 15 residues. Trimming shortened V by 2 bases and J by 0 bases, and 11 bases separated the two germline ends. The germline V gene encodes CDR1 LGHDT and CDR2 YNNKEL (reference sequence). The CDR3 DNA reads TGTGCCAGCAGCCAATACCCAGGTTACTCCTACGAGCAGTACTTC. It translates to CASSQYPGYSYEQYF.

The CDR3 loop is CASSTRTGSNQPQHF. CDR3 bases: TGTGCCAGCAGCACCCGTACGGGCAGCAATCAGCCCCAGCATTTT. This chain joins TRBV7-2 and TRBJ1-5; D is ambiguous. Trimming pared 5 bases from V and 1 base from J, leaving 12 bases between. In germline, CDR1 is SGHTA, CDR2 FQGNSA. This CDR3 has 15 residues.

CDR3 DNA: TGTGCCAGCTCTCCCGGCGGGAACACTGAAGCTTTCTTT. Translating gives CASSPGGNTEAFF. The chain is built from TRBV27 and TRBJ1-1, with D unresolved. V was cut by 8 bases and J by 1 base, with 11 bases left in between. The germline V gene has CDR1 MNHEY and CDR2 SMNVEV (reference sequence). This CDR3 spans 13 amino acids.

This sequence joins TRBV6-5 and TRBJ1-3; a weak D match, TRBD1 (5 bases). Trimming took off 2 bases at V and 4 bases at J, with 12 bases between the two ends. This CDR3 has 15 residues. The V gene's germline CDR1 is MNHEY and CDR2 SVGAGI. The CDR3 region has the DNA TGTGCCAGCAGTTACGACGGGGCGAGGGGAAACACCATATATTTT. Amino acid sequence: CASSYDGARGNTIYF.

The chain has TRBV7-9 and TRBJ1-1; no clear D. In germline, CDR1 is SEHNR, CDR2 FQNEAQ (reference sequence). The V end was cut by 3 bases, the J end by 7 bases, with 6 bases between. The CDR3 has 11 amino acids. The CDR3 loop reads CASSLGYEAFF. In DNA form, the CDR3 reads TGTGCCAGCAGCTTGGGTTATGAAGCTTTCTTT. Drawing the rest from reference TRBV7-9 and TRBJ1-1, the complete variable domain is DTGVSQNPRHKITKRGQNVTFRCDPISEHNRLYWYRQTLGQGPEFLTYFQNEAQLEKSRLLSDRFSAERPKGSFSTLEIQRTEQGDSAMYLCASSLGYEAFFGQGTRLTVV.

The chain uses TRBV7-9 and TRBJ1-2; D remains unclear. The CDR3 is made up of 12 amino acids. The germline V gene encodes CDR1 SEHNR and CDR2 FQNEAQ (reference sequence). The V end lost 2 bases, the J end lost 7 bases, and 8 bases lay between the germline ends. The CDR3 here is CASSLFTSGYTF. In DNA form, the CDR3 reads TGTGCCAGCAGCTTATTCACTTCTGGCTACACCTTC.

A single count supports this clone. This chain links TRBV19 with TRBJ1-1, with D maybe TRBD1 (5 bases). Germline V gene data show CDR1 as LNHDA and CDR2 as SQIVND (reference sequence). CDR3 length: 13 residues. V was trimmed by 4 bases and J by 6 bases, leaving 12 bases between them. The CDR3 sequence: CASSSRRGAEAFF. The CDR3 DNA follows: TGTGCCAGTAGTAGCCGTAGAGGGGCTGAAGCTTTCTTT.

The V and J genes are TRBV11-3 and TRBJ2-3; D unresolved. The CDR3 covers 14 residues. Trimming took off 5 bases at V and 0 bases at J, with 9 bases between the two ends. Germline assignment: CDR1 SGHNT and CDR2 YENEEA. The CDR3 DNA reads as TGTGCCAGCAGCCCCGGCGGAAGCACAGATACGCAGTATTTT. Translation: CASSPGGSTDTQYF.

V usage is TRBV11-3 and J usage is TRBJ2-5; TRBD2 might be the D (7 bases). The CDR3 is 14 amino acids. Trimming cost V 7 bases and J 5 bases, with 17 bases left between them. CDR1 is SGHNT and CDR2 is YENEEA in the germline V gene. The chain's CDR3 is CASTIGGVGETQYF. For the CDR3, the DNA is TGTGCCAGCACCATAGGGGGGGTCGGTGAGACCCAGTACTTC. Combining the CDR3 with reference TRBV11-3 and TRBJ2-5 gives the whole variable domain EAGVVQSPRYKIIEKKQPVAFWCNPISGHNTLYWYLQNLGQGPELLIRYENEEAVDDSQLPKDRFSAERLKGVDSTLKIQPAELGDSAVYLCASTIGGVGETQYFGPGTRLLVL.

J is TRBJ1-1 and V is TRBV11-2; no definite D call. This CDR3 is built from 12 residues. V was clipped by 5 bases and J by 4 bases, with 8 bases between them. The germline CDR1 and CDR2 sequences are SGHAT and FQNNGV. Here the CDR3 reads CASSISLTEAFF. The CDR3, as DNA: TGTGCCAGCAGCATAAGCCTCACTGAAGCTTTCTTT.

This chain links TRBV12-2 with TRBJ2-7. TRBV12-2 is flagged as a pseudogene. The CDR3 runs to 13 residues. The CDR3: CASRLDVYCEQYF. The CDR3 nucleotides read TGTGCAAGTCGCTTAGACGTATATTGCGAGCAGTACTTC.

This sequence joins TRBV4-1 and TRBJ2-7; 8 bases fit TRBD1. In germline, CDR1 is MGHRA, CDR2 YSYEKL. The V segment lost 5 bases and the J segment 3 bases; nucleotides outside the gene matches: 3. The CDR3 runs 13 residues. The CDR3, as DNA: TGCGCCAGCAGCGCCGGGACAGGCTACGAGCAGTACTTC. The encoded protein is CASSAGTGYEQYF.

The CDR3 protein is CASSLDGGAQHF. As DNA, the CDR3 is TGCGCCAGCAGCTTAGACGGTGGGGCCCAGCATTTT. The genes are TRBV5-1 and TRBJ1-5; no clear D gene. V dropped 2 bases and J dropped 11 bases, with 11 bases sitting between them. The CDR3 is made up of 12 amino acids. Germline lookup yields CDR1 SGHRS and CDR2 YFSETQ. Looking up the rest from reference TRBV5-1 and TRBJ1-5 gives the full variable domain: KAGVTQTPRYLIKTRGQQVTLSCSPISGHRSVSWYQQTPGQGLQFLFEYFSETQRNKGNFPGRFSGRQFSNSRSEMNVSTLELGDSALYLCASSLDGGAQHFGDGTRLSIL.

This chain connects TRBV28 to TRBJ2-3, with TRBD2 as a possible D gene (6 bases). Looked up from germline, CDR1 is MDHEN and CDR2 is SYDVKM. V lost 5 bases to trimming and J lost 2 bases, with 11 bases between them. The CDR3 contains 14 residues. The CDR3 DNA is TGTGCCAGCAGTAGCGGGCGCTCCACAGATACGCAGTATTTT. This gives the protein CASSSGRSTDTQYF.

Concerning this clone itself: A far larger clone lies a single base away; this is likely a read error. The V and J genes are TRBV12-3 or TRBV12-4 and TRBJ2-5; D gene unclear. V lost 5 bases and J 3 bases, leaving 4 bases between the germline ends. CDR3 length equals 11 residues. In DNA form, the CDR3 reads TGTGCCAGCAGTGCTAAAGAGACCCAGTACTTC. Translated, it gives CASSAKETQYF.

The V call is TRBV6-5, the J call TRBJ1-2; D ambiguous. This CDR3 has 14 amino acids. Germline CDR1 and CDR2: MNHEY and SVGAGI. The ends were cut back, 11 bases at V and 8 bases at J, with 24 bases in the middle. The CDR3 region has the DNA TGTGCCGCCGGAAGTAGGACGGCGACCTTAGGCTACACCTTC. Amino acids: CAAGSRTATLGYTF.

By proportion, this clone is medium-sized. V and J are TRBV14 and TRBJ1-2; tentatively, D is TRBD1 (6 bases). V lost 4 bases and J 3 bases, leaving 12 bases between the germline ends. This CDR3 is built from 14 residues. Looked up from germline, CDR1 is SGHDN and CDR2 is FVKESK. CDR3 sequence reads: CASSPRTDYYGYTF. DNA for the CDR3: TGTGCCAGCAGCCCCCGGACAGATTACTATGGCTACACCTTC.

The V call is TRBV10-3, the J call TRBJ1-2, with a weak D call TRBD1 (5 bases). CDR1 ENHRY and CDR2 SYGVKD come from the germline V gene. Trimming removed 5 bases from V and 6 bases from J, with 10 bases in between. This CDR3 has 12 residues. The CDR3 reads CAISWQGDGYTF. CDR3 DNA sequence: TGTGCCATCAGTTGGCAGGGTGATGGCTACACCTTC.

The chain's CDR3 is CASSMIGSGALANTEAFF. CDR3 sequence (DNA): TGTGCCAGTAGTATGATCGGGTCGGGGGCTCTGGCAAACACTGAAGCTTTCTTT. This chain links TRBV19 with TRBJ1-1, with D possibly TRBD1 on 6 matching bases. Per the germline V gene, CDR1 is LNHDA and CDR2 is SQIVND (reference sequence). Trimming cost V 3 bases and J 2 bases, with 22 bases left between them. The CDR3 sequence is 18 residues long.

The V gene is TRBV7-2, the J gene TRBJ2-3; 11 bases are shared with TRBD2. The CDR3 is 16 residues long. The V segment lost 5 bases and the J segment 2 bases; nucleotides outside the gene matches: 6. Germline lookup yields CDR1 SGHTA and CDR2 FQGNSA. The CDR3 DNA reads TGTGCCAGCAGCCCACTAGCGGGGGCCCACACAGATACGCAGTATTTT. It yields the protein CASSPLAGAHTDTQYF.

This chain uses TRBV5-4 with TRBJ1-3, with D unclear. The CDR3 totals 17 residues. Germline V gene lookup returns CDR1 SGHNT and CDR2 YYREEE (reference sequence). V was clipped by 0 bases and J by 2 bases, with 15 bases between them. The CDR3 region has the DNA TGTGCCAGCAGCTTGGCCGGAGCTCCCCGGACTGGAAACACCATATATTTT. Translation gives CASSLAGAPRTGNTIYF.

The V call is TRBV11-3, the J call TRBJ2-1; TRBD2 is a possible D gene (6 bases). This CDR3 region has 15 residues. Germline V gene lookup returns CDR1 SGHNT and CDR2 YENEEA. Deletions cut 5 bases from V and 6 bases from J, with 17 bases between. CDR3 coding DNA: TGTGCCAGCAGCCACGGGGCCTCCGGGGGCAATGAGCAGTTCTTC. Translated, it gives CASSHGASGGNEQFF.

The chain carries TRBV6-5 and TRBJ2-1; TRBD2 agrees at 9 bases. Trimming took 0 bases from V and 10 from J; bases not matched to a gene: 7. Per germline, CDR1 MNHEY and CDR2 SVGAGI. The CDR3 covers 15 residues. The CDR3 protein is CASSYSGASGTEQFF. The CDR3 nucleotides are TGTGCCAGCAGTTACTCTGGGGCTAGCGGGACCGAGCAGTTCTTC.

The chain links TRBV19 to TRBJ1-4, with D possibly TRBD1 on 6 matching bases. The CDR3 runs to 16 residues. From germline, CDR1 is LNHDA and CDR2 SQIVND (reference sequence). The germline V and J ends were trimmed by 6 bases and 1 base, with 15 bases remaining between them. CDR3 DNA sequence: TGTGCCAGTAGCTCCTACCAAGGGGGAACTAATGAAAAACTGTTTTTT. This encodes CASSSYQGGTNEKLFF. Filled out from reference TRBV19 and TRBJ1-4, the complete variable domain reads DGGITQSPKYLFRKEGQNVTLSCEQNLNHDAMYWYRQDPGQGLRLIYYSQIVNDFQKGDIAEGYSVSREKKESFPLTVTSAQKNPTAFYLCASSSYQGGTNEKLFFGSGTQLSVL.